These 22 T cell receptor beta chains came from one sample sequenced in a study of memory CD4+ T cells and cytomegalovirus serostatus. Only in-frame clones appear in the TCRdb table, and some are missing; sequencing was by immunoSEQ multiplex PCR. This table holds tens of thousands of clones, over 60% found once. The sort gate was single viable CD3+CD4+CD8-CD45RO+ cells for memory CD4+ T cells. The source material was memory CD4+ T cells from blood. These receptors came from an adult in good health and CMV-seronegative.

This chain joins TRBV30 and TRBJ2-1, with D uncertain. The germline V gene has CDR1 GTSNPN and CDR2 SVGIG (reference sequence). CDR3 length: 13 amino acids. V gave up 2 bases and J gave up 6 bases, with 11 bases separating them. This CDR3 reads CAWSSKVGNEQFF. The CDR3 nucleotides read TGTGCCTGGAGTTCAAAGGTCGGCAATGAGCAGTTCTTC. Using reference TRBV30 and TRBJ2-1 for the parts outside the CDR3, the full variable domain is SQTIHQWPATLVQPVGSPLSLECTVEGTSNPNLYWYRQAAGRGLQLLFYSVGIGQISSEVPQNLSASRPQDRQFILSSKKLLLSDSGFYLCAWSSKVGNEQFFGPGTRLTVL.

This chain uses TRBV19 with TRBJ1-6; TRBD1 might be the D (6 bases). Per germline, CDR1 LNHDA and CDR2 SQIVND (reference sequence). The length of the CDR3 is 12 residues. Trimming removed 6 bases from V and 11 bases from J, with 11 bases in between. CDR3 DNA sequence: TGTGCCAGTAGGGGAGGGGGTCCACCCCTCCACTTT. Encoded protein: CASRGGGPPLHF.

The chain uses TRBV30 and TRBJ2-2; a possible D gene is TRBD1 (6 bases). The CDR3 is made up of 13 amino acids. The germline CDR1 and CDR2 sequences are GTSNPN and SVGIG (reference sequence). Trimming took 2 bases from V and 10 from J, leaving 14 bases between them. CDR3 protein: CAWSSIRGAELFF. The CDR3 DNA follows: TGTGCCTGGAGTTCAATCAGGGGTGCGGAGCTGTTTTTT.

The J gene is TRBJ1-5, the V gene TRBV27; no reliable D call. The CDR3 consists of 15 residues. Trimming pared 2 bases from V and 9 bases from J, leaving 17 bases between. The germline V gene has CDR1 MNHEY and CDR2 SMNVEV (reference sequence). CDR3 nucleotide sequence: TGTGCCAGCAGTTTAAAGGCAAAACCCCTGGGGCCCCAGCATTTT. Amino acids: CASSLKAKPLGPQHF.

This clone came up once. This chain joins TRBV18 and TRBJ1-4; D unresolved. V was pared by 5 bases and J by 5 bases, with 9 bases between. CDR1 is KGHSH and CDR2 is LQKENI in the germline V gene. CDR3 length equals 13 residues. The CDR3 region is CASSGRPNEKLFF. The DNA for the CDR3 is TGTGCCAGCTCAGGACGTCCAAATGAAAAACTGTTTTTT.

CDR3 loop: CASRPDQETQYF. Written as DNA, the CDR3 is TGTGCCAGCAGGCCAGATCAAGAGACCCAGTACTTC. This rearrangement joins TRBV2 to TRBJ2-5; D not resolved. Per germline, CDR1 SNHLY and CDR2 FYNNEI. This CDR3 is 12 amino acids long. Trimming stripped 6 bases from V and 2 bases from J, with 7 bases between.

V is TRBV29-1 and J is TRBJ1-5, with 7 bases aligning to TRBD1. The trim removed 5 bases at V and 6 bases at J, leaving 4 bases unmatched. This CDR3 has 12 amino acids. Germline CDR1 SQVTM, CDR2 ANQGSEA. In nucleotides, the CDR3 is TGCAGCGTTCGTCAGGGGGGTCAGCCCCAGCATTTT. Translated: CSVRQGGQPQHF.

The chain couples TRBV5-1 to TRBJ2-2; D is perhaps TRBD2 (6 bases). This CDR3 comprises 15 residues. Germline assignment: CDR1 SGHRS and CDR2 YFSETQ. The V end was cut by 4 bases, the J end by 6 bases, with 16 bases between. CDR3 in amino acids: CASSLGTAGPGELFF. The CDR3 coding sequence is TGCGCCAGCAGCCTAGGGACTGCTGGTCCCGGGGAGCTGTTTTTT.

The rearrangement joins TRBV9 to TRBJ2-5; 7 bases agree with TRBD1. This CDR3 has 14 residues. The germline V gene encodes CDR1 SGDLS and CDR2 YYNGEE. The V and J ends lost 0 bases and 4 bases, in that order; junction bases with no gene match: 3. This CDR3 is CASSVGSGGETQYF. The CDR3 nucleotides read TGTGCCAGCAGCGTAGGTTCAGGGGGAGAGACCCAGTACTTC. Supplemented by reference TRBV9 and TRBJ2-5, the full variable domain reads DSGVTQTPKHLITATGQRVTLRCSPRSGDLSVYWYQQSLDQGLQFLIQYYNGEERAKGNILERFSAQQFPDLHSELNLSSLELGDSALYFCASSVGSGGETQYFGPGTRLLVL.

The chain is built from TRBV7-2 and TRBJ2-5; 9 bases fit TRBD2. Germline trimming cut 4 bases from V and 1 base from J; bases unmatched to any gene: 4. CDR1 and CDR2 (germline): SGHTA, FQGNSA. The length of the CDR3 is 15 residues. In DNA, the CDR3 is TGTGCCAGCAGCTCCGGGACTAGCCTCCAAGAGACCCAGTACTTC. Residues: CASSSGTSLQETQYF.

The chain links TRBV7-9 to TRBJ2-4; D might be TRBD2 (5 bases). Germline loops: CDR1 SEHNR, CDR2 FQNEAQ (reference sequence). The CDR3 has 15 residues. V lost 5 bases and J lost 9, with 20 bases in between. As DNA, the CDR3 is TGTGCCAGCAGCCCCAGGTCGGACTCCCGCGGCATTCAGTACTTC. Protein: CASSPRSDSRGIQYF.

The J gene is TRBJ1-2, the V gene TRBV11-2; TRBD1 matches at 11 bases. Trimming removed 5 bases from V and 7 bases from J; junction bases left unmatched: 12. Germline CDR1 is SGHAT and CDR2 is FQNNGV. The CDR3 contains 16 residues. In nucleotides, the CDR3 is TGTGCCAGCAGCCAGACCGGGACAGGGGGGTACGCTGGCTACACCTTC. Amino acids: CASSQTGTGGYAGYTF.

This clone was detected only once. The chain recombines TRBV28 with TRBJ1-1; D is possibly TRBD1 (5 bases). Per the germline V gene, CDR1 is MDHEN and CDR2 is SYDVKM. Trimming cost V 6 bases and J 1 base, with 18 bases left between them. The CDR3 spans 16 residues. CDR3 residues: CASSPPGVGGNTEAFF. CDR3 bases: TGTGCCAGCAGCCCCCCCGGGGTTGGGGGGAACACTGAAGCTTTCTTT.

The chain combines TRBV2 with TRBJ1-2; D ambiguous. V was clipped by 4 bases and J by 1 base, with 13 bases between them. The CDR3 sequence is 15 residues long. From germline, CDR1 is SNHLY and CDR2 FYNNEI. Here the CDR3 DNA reads TGTGCCAGCAGTGCCTCTAGCGGACTTAACTATGGCTACACCTTC. This encodes CASSASSGLNYGYTF. Filled out from reference TRBV2 and TRBJ1-2, the complete variable domain reads EPEVTQTPSHQVTQMGQEVILRCVPISNHLYFYWYRQILGQKVEFLVSFYNNEISEKSEIFDDQFSVERPDGSNFTLKIRSTKLEDSAMYFCASSASSGLNYGYTFGSGTRLTVV.

V is TRBV5-4 and J is TRBJ2-7; 10 bases line up with TRBD1. The CDR3 is 14 residues long. Germline lookup yields CDR1 SGHNT and CDR2 YYREEE (reference sequence). V was clipped by 4 bases and J by 6 bases; unmatched bases: 7. In DNA, the CDR3 is TGTGCCAGCAGCGGGGGACAGGGGATCGGCGAGCAGTACTTC. The encoded protein is CASSGGQGIGEQYF.

V usage is TRBV10-3 and J usage is TRBJ1-5; 10 bases match TRBD1. The CDR3 loop spans 13 amino acids. Germline V CDR1 and CDR2: ENHRY, SYGVKD. V lost 10 bases, J lost 5 bases, and 5 bases stayed unmatched. The chain's CDR3 is CASQGQGDQPQHF. The CDR3 coding sequence is TGTGCCAGTCAAGGACAGGGGGATCAGCCCCAGCATTTT.

This clone occurred once. The V and J genes are TRBV27 and TRBJ1-2, with a weak D call TRBD1 (6 bases). V lost 6 bases to trimming and J lost 4 bases, with 15 bases between them. Germline CDR1 reads MNHEY; CDR2 reads SMNVEV (reference sequence). The CDR3 loop spans 14 amino acids. CDR3 region: CASSSTGNAYGYTF. The CDR3, as DNA: TGTGCCAGCAGCTCCACAGGGAACGCCTATGGCTACACCTTC.

This sequence joins TRBV7-3 and TRBJ2-2; the D is unclear. Between the trimmed V and J ends, which lost 1 base and 9 bases, there was a span of 9 bases. Germline V gene data show CDR1 as SGHTA and CDR2 as FQGTGA. CDR3 length: 13 residues. CDR3: CASSLNAVRELFF. CDR3 nucleotides: TGTGCCAGCAGCTTAAATGCAGTCAGGGAGCTGTTTTTT.

The rearrangement links TRBV29-1 to TRBJ2-5; TRBD1 might be the D (7 bases). V was clipped by 2 bases and J by 4 bases, with 11 bases between them. The CDR3 covers 13 residues. Germline V gene lookup returns CDR1 SQVTM and CDR2 ANQGSEA. This chain's CDR3 is CSVESQGGETQYF. In DNA, the CDR3 is TGCAGCGTTGAAAGTCAGGGGGGAGAGACCCAGTACTTC.

The genes are TRBV5-1 and TRBJ1-5; possible D gene TRBD1, 6 bases. Germline lookup yields CDR1 SGHRS and CDR2 YFSETQ. This CDR3 has 14 residues. The V end was cut by 4 bases, the J end by 8 bases, with 16 bases between. The CDR3 protein is CASSEQGPPEPQHF. CDR3 coding DNA: TGCGCCAGCAGCGAACAGGGCCCGCCGGAGCCCCAGCATTTT. Full variable domain (rest looked up from reference TRBV5-1 and TRBJ1-5): KAGVTQTPRYLIKTRGQQVTLSCSPISGHRSVSWYQQTPGQGLQFLFEYFSETQRNKGNFPGRFSGRQFSNSRSEMNVSTLELGDSALYLCASSEQGPPEPQHFGDGTRLSIL.

The chain has TRBV29-1 and TRBJ2-2; 11 bases map to TRBD2. In germline, CDR1 is SQVTM, CDR2 ANQGSEA. The trim removed 6 bases at V and 1 base at J, leaving 4 bases unmatched. This CDR3 is built from 15 residues. The CDR3 loop reads CSVAGLAVNTGELFF. CDR3 nucleotide sequence: TGCAGCGTGGCGGGACTAGCGGTGAACACCGGGGAGCTGTTTTTT.

The CDR3 bases are TGCGCCAGCAGCTTGGAGGGGGGGACAGCAGATACGCAGTATTTT. This translates into CASSLEGGTADTQYF. The J gene is TRBJ2-3, the V gene TRBV5-1; D tentatively fits TRBD1 or TRBD2 (7 bases each). V lost 0 bases to trimming and J lost 4 bases, with 12 bases between them. This CDR3 has 15 amino acids. Germline CDR1 reads SGHRS; CDR2 reads YFSETQ. Based on the CDR3 plus reference TRBV5-1 and TRBJ2-3, the full variable domain is KAGVTQTPRYLIKTRGQQVTLSCSPISGHRSVSWYQQTPGQGLQFLFEYFSETQRNKGNFPGRFSGRQFSNSRSEMNVSTLELGDSALYLCASSLEGGTADTQYFGPGTRLTVL.